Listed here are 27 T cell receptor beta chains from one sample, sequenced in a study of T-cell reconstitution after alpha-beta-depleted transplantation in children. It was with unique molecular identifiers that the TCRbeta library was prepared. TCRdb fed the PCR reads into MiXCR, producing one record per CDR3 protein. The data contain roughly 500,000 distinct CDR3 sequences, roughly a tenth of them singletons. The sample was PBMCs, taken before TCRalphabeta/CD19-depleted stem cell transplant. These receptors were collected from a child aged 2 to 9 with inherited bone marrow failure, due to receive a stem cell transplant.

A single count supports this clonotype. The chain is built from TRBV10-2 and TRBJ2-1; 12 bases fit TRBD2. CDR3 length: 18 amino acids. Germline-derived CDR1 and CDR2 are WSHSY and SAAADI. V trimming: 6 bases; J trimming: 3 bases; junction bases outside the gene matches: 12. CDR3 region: CASRRRGTSGFFYNEQFF. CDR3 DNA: TGCGCCAGCAGAAGAAGGGGGACTAGCGGGTTTTTCTACAATGAGCAGTTCTTC.

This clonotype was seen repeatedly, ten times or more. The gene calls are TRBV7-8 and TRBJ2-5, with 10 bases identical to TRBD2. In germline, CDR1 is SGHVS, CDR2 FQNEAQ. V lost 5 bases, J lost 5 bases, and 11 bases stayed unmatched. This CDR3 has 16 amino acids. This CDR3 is CASSPGRGLARETQYF. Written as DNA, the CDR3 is TGTGCCAGCAGCCCGGGACGGGGACTAGCGAGGGAGACCCAGTACTTC.

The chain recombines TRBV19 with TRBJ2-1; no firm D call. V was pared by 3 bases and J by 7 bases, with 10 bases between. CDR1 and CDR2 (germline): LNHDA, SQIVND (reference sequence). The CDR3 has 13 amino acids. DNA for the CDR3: TGTGCCAGTAGTATGGGTCTACTGAATGAGCAGTTCTTC. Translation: CASSMGLLNEQFF.

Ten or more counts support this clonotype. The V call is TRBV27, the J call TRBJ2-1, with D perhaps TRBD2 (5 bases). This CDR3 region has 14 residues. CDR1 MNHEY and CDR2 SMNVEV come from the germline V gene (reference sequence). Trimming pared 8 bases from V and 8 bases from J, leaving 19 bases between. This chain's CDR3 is CASRNGERVDEQFF. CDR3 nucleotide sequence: TGTGCCAGCCGGAATGGGGAGAGGGTGGATGAGCAGTTCTTC.

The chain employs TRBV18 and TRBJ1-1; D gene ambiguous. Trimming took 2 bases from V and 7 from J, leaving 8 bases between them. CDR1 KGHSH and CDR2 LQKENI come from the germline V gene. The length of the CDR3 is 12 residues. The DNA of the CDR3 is TGTGCCAGCTCACCAAAGGGCAGTGAAGCTTTCTTT. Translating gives CASSPKGSEAFF.

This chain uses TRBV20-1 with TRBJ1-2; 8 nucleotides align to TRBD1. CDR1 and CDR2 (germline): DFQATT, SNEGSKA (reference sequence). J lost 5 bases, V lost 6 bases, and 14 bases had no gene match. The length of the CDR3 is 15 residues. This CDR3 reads CSAPGQGNLKYGYTF. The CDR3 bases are TGCAGTGCCCCCGGACAGGGAAACCTCAAGTATGGCTACACCTTC.

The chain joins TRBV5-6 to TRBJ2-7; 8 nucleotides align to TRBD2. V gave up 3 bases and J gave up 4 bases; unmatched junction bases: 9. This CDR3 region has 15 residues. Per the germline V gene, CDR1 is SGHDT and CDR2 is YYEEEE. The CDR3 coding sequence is TGTGCCAGCAGCTCTCCCGGGACTAGGGGTTACGAGCAGTACTTC. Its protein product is CASSSPGTRGYEQYF.

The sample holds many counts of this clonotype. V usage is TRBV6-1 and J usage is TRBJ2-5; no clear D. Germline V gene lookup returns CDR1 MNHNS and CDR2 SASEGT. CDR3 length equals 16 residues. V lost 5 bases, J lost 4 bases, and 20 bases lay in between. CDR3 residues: CASSRRDAVLIETQYF. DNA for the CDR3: TGTGCCAGCAGTCGAAGAGACGCAGTCCTGATAGAGACCCAGTACTTC.

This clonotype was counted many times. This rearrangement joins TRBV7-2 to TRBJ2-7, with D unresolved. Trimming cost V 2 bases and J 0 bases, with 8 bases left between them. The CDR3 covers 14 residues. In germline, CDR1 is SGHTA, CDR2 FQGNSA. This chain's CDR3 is CASSLLRYSYEQYF. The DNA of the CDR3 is TGTGCCAGCAGCTTATTAAGGTACTCCTACGAGCAGTACTTC.

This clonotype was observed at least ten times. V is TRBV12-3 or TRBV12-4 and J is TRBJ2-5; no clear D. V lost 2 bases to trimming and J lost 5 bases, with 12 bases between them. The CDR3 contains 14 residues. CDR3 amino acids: CASSLMRGPETQYF. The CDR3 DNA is TGTGCCAGCAGTTTAATGCGTGGCCCGGAGACCCAGTACTTC.

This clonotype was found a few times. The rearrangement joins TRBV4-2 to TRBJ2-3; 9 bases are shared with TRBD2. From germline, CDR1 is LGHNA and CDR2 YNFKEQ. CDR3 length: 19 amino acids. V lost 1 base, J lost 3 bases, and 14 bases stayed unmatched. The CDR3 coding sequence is TGTGCCAGCAGCCAAGGTGGCGGGAGGGCCTCGAGGTGGACAGATACGCAGTATTTT. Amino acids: CASSQGGGRASRWTDTQYF.

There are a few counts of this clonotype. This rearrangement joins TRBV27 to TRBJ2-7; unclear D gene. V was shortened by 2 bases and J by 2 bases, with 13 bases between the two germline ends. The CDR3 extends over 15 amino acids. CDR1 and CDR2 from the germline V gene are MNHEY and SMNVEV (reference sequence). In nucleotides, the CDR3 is TGTGCCAGCAGTTTAACCCCCCCAGGCCCCTACGAGCAGTACTTC. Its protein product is CASSLTPPGPYEQYF.

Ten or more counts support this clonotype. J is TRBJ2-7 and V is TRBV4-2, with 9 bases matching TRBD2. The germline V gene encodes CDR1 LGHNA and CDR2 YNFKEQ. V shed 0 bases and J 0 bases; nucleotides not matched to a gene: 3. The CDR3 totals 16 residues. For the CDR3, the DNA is TGTGCCAGCAGCCAAGACCTAGCGGGGAGCTCCTACGAGCAGTACTTC. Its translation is CASSQDLAGSSYEQYF.

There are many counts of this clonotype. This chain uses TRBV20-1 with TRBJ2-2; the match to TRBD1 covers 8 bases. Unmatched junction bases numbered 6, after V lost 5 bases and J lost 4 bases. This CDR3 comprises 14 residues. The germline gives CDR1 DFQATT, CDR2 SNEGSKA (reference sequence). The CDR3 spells CSAWGGQGTGELFF. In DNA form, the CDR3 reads TGCAGTGCTTGGGGTGGACAGGGCACCGGGGAGCTGTTTTTT.

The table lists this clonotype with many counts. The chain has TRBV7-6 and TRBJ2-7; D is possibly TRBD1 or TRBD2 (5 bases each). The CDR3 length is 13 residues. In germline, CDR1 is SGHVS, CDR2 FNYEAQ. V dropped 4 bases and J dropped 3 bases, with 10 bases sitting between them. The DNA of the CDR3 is TGTGCCAGCAGCTCGGGACCCAACTACGAGCAGTACTTC. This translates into CASSSGPNYEQYF.

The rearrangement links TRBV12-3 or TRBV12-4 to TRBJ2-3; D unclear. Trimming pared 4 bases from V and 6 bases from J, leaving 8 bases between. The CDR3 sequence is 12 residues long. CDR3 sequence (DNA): TGTGCCAGCAGTTCGGCAAGTGATACGCAGTATTTT. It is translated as CASSSASDTQYF.

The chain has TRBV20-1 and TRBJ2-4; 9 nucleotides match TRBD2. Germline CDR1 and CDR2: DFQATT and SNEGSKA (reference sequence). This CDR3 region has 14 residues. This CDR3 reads CRALAGVAKNIQYF. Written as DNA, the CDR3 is TGCAGAGCTTTAGCGGGAGTAGCCAAAAACATTCAGTACTTC.

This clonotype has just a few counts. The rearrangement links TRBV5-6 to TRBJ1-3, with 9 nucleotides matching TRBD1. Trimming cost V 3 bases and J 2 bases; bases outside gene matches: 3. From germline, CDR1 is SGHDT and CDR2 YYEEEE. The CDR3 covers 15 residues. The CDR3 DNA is TGTGCCAGCAGCTATACAGGGGGCGCTGGAAACACCATATATTTT. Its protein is CASSYTGGAGNTIYF.

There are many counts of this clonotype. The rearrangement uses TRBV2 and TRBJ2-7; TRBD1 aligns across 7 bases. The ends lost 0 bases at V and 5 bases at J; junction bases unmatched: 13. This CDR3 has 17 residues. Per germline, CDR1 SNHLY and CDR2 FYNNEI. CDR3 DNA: TGTGCCAGCAGTGAAGCGATAGACAGGGTGTTATTCCACGAGCAGTACTTC. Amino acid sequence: CASSEAIDRVLFHEQYF. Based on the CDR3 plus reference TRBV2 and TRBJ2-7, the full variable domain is EPEVTQTPSHQVTQMGQEVILRCVPISNHLYFYWYRQILGQKVEFLVSFYNNEISEKSEIFDDQFSVERPDGSNFTLKIRSTKLEDSAMYFCASSEAIDRVLFHEQYFGPGTRLTVT.

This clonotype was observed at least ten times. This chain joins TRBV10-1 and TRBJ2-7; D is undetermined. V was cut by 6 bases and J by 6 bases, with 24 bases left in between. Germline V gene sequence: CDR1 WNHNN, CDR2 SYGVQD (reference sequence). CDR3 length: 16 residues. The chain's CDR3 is CASRRSPGRLRCEQYF. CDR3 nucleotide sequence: TGCGCCAGCAGGAGAAGTCCCGGAAGATTACGGTGCGAGCAGTACTTC.

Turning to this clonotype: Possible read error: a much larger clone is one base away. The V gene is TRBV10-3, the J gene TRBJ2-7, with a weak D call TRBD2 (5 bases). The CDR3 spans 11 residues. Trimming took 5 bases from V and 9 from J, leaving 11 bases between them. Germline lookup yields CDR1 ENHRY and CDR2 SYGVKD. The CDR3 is CAISRGFWQYF. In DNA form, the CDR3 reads TGTGCCATCAGTAGAGGGTTTTGGCAGTACTTC.

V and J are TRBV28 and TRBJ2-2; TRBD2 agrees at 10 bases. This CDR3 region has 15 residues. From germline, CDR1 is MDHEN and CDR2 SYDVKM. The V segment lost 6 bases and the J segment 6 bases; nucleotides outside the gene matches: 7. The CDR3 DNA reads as TGTGCCAGCAGCCTATCGAGCGGGAGGGCCGGGGAGCTGTTTTTT. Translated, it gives CASSLSSGRAGELFF.

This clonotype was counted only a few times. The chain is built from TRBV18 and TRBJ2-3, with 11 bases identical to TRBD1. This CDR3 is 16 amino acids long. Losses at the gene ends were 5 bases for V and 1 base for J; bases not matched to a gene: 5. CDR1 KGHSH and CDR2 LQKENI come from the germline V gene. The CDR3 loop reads CASSMDRGRGTDTQYF. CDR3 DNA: TGTGCCAGCTCAATGGACAGGGGGCGCGGCACAGATACGCAGTATTTT. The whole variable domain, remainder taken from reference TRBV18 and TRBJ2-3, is NAGVMQNPRHLVRRRGQEARLRCSPMKGHSHVYWYRQLPEEGLKFMVYLQKENIIDESGMPKERFSAEFPKEGPSILRIQQVVRGDSAAYFCASSMDRGRGTDTQYFGPGTRLTVL.

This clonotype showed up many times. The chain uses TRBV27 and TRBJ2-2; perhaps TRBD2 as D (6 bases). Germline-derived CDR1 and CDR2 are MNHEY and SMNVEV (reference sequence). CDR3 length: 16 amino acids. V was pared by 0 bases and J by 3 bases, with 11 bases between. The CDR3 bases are TGTGCCAGCAGTTTATCGTGGGGGACTTACACCGGGGAGCTGTTTTTT. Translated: CASSLSWGTYTGELFF.

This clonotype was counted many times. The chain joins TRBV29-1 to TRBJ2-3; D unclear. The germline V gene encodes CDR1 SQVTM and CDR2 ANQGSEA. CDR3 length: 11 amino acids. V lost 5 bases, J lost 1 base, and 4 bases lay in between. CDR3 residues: CSVRGTDTQYF. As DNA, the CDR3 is TGCAGCGTTCGAGGCACAGATACGCAGTATTTT.

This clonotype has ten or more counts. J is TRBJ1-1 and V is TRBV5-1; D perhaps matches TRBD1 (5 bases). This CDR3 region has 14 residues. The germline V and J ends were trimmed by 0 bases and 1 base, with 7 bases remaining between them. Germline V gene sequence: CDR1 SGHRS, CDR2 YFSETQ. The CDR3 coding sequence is TGCGCCAGCAGCTTGGCACAGGAGAACACTGAAGCTTTCTTT. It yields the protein CASSLAQENTEAFF.

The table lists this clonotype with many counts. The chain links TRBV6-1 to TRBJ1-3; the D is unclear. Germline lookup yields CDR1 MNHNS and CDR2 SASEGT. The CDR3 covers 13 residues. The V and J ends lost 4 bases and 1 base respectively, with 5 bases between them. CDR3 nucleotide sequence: TGTGCCAGCAGTGGCGTTTCTGGAAACACCATATATTTT. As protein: CASSGVSGNTIYF.